This T cell receptor (beta chain) came from a study of blood T cell repertoires in COVID-19. CDR1 and CDR2 from the germline V gene are SGHNT and YYREEE (reference sequence). V lost 3 bases and J lost 1; bases outside the gene matches: 12. The CDR3 sequence is 18 residues long. This table comes from immunoSEQ multiplex PCR, and its TCRdb copy is limited to in-frame clones, with some not included. Of under 450,000 clones listed, 87% were seen once; the top ten hold about 2.7%. This sequence was found in a woman aged 25 to 39 who had recovered from COVID-19. The chain joins TRBV5-4 to TRBJ2-2; 7 nucleotides agree with TRBD1. The sequenced material came from PBMCs or T cells enriched from blood (not recorded which). CDR3 in amino acids: CASSSGQLYAGNTGELFF. CDR3 nucleotide sequence: TGTGCCAGCAGCTCGGGACAGCTCTACGCGGGGAACACCGGGGAGCTGTTTTTT.